A selection of T cell receptor beta chains follows, all from one sample in a study of cytomegalovirus exposure and HLA in healthy donors. Sequencing was performed with immunoSEQ multiplex PCR; in TCRdb, only in-frame clones are kept and a portion is missing. There are 100,000 to 150,000 clones in the sample; over 65% occur only once, and 20% lies in the top ten. The sequenced sample was PBMCs. The source of these receptors is a man younger than 30 in good health and CMV-seropositive. The CDR3 runs from the conserved cysteine through the conserved F or W. The order of the fields is V gene, J gene, CDR3 protein.

v_call: TRBV12-2
j_call: TRBJ2-7
cdr3_aa: CASRLGTSGLQLSYEQYF

v_call: TRBV7-7
j_call: TRBJ2-5
cdr3_aa: CASSLTVEGGVSWLETQYF

v_call: TRBV6-5
j_call: TRBJ2-7
cdr3_aa: CASSVDGTGYEQYF

v_call: TRBV6-1
j_call: TRBJ2-2
cdr3_aa: CASSGRGGYTGELFF

v_call: TRBV6-5
j_call: TRBJ2-5
cdr3_aa: CASSTGTGGPETQYF

v_call: TRBV6-1
j_call: TRBJ2-5
cdr3_aa: CASSEVEGGAQTQYF

v_call: TRBV6-5
j_call: TRBJ1-1
cdr3_aa: CASRGHLNTEAFF

v_call: TRBV2
j_call: TRBJ2-7
cdr3_aa: CASSGYFVGEQYF

v_call: TRBV5-1
j_call: TRBJ2-3
cdr3_aa: CASSLVPTGASDTQYF

v_call: TRBV6-6
j_call: TRBJ2-7
cdr3_aa: CASSYGGGSYEQYF

v_call: TRBV10-2
j_call: TRBJ1-2
cdr3_aa: CASSDGGYGYTF

v_call: TRBV30
j_call: TRBJ1-2
cdr3_aa: CAWSVMGQYYGYTF

v_call: TRBV4-1
j_call: TRBJ2-1
cdr3_aa: CASSQDLSASSYPNEQFF

v_call: TRBV9
j_call: TRBJ2-3
cdr3_aa: CASSGAGMDTQYF

v_call: TRBV27
j_call: TRBJ2-7
cdr3_aa: CASSLTGAYEQYF

v_call: TRBV6-5
j_call: TRBJ1-5
cdr3_aa: CASSYGSNQPQHF

v_call: TRBV5-4
j_call: TRBJ2-5
cdr3_aa: CASSLVGTGEETQYF

v_call: TRBV7-9
j_call: TRBJ2-3
cdr3_aa: CASSGLTGEGTDTQYF

v_call: TRBV6-6
j_call: TRBJ2-1
cdr3_aa: CASSDTGIYNEQFF

v_call: TRBV6-1
j_call: TRBJ2-3
cdr3_aa: CASSLLRTDTQYF

v_call: TRBV9
j_call: TRBJ2-1
cdr3_aa: CASSVQGSSYNEQFF

v_call: TRBV6-5
j_call: TRBJ1-1
cdr3_aa: CASSYSMRSEAFF

v_call: TRBV9
j_call: TRBJ1-1
cdr3_aa: CASSVGSDTEAFF

v_call: TRBV5-1
j_call: TRBJ2-3
cdr3_aa: CASGGSSTDTQYF

v_call: TRBV30
j_call: TRBJ2-3
cdr3_aa: CAWSYPSTDTQYF

v_call: TRBV6-1
j_call: TRBJ1-2
cdr3_aa: CASSRDYGYTF

v_call: TRBV18
j_call: TRBJ1-2
cdr3_aa: CASSTRQEPYGYTF

v_call: TRBV11-2
j_call: TRBJ1-5
cdr3_aa: CASSRGGAGNQPQHF

v_call: TRBV10-3
j_call: TRBJ1-4
cdr3_aa: CATTDRDNEKLFF

v_call: TRBV4-1
j_call: TRBJ1-2
cdr3_aa: CASSNSPPGGFGYTF

v_call: TRBV4-1
j_call: TRBJ1-4
cdr3_aa: CASSQLLNEKLFF

v_call: TRBV6-5
j_call: TRBJ2-5
cdr3_aa: CASSPGLRGGETQYF

v_call: TRBV29-1
j_call: TRBJ1-1
cdr3_aa: CSVEVGGVEAFF

v_call: TRBV10-3
j_call: TRBJ1-1
cdr3_aa: CAARSPLNTEAFF

v_call: TRBV2
j_call: TRBJ1-2
cdr3_aa: CASRRQGNYGYTF

v_call: TRBV19
j_call: TRBJ2-2
cdr3_aa: CASSIERASFEIGELFF

v_call: TRBV6-6
j_call: TRBJ1-2
cdr3_aa: CASSPRQDGYTF

v_call: TRBV2
j_call: TRBJ1-2
cdr3_aa: CASRKQGAQGGYTF

v_call: TRBV14
j_call: TRBJ2-1
cdr3_aa: CASSPGTGNEQFF

v_call: TRBV20-1
j_call: TRBJ1-2
cdr3_aa: CRAGGVYGYTF

v_call: TRBV27
j_call: TRBJ1-1
cdr3_aa: CASSSWGRSTEAFF